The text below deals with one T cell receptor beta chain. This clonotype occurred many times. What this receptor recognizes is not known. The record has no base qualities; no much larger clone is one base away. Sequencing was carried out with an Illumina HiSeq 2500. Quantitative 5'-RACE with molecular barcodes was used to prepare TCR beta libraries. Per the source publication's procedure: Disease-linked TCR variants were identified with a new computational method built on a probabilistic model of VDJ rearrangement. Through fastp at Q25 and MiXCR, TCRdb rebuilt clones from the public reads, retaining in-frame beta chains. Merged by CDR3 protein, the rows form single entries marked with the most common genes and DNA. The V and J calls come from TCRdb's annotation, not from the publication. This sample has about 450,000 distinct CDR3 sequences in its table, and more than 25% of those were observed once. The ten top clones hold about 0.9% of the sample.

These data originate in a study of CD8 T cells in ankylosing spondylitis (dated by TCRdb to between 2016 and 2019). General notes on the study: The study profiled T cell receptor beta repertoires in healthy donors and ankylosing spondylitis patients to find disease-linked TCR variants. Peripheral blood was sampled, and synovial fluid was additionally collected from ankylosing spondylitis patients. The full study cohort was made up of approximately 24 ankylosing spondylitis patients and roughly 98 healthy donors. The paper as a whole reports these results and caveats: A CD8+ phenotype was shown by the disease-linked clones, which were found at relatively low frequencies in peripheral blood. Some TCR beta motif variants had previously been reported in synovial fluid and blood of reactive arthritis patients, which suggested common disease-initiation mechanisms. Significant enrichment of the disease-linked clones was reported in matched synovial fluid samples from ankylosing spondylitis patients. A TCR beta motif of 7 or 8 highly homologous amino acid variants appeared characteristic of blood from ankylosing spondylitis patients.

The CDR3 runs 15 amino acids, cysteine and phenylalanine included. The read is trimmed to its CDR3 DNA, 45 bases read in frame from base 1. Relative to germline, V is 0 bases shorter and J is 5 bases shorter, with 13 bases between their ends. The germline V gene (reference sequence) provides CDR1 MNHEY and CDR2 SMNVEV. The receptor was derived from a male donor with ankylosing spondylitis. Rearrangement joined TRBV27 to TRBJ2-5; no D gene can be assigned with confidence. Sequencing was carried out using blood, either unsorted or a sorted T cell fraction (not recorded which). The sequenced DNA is TGTGCCAGCAGTTTATCTCCCGGCGGCTGGGAGACCCAGTACTTC. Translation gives CASSLSPGGWETQYF.